One and the same sample provided the 10 T cell receptor beta chains below, sequenced in a study of T cells after yellow fever vaccination. Via MiXCR, TCRdb re-called the 5' RACE reads, giving one row per CDR3 protein. Of under 400,000 distinct CDR3 sequences listed, about an eighth were seen once; the top ten hold 2.5% to 4%. The sample here was CD4+ T cells sorted from PBMCs, taken 15 days after the yellow fever booster vaccination. The source of these receptors is a young man who received the YFV17D yellow fever vaccine.

This clonotype was seen a few times. This chain links TRBV10-2 with TRBJ2-7, with TRBD2 matching 9 bases. Germline CDR1 WSHSY, CDR2 SAAADI. The CDR3 loop spans 16 amino acids. Trimming at V came to 4 bases and at J to 3 bases, leaving 10 bases not matched to a gene. Here the CDR3 DNA reads TGCGCCAGCAGTGGACTAGCGGTGGTGGTTTTCTACGAGCAGTACTTC. Translating gives CASSGLAVVVFYEQYF.

J is TRBJ1-1 and V is TRBV5-1, with 8 bases matching TRBD1. V was pared by 3 bases and J by 1 base, with 2 bases of the junction left unmatched. The CDR3 has 14 amino acids. The germline V gene encodes CDR1 SGHRS and CDR2 YFSETQ. CDR3 protein: CASSWGTGNTEAFF. CDR3 coding DNA: TGCGCCAGCAGCTGGGGGACAGGGAACACTGAAGCTTTCTTT.

The chain joins TRBV19 to TRBJ1-2; 9 nucleotides match TRBD1. The V segment lost 5 bases and the J segment 6 bases; nucleotides outside the gene matches: 10. This CDR3 comprises 15 residues. CDR1 is LNHDA, CDR2 SQIVND, per germline (reference sequence). The CDR3: CASSPRPGTGNGYTF. The CDR3, as DNA: TGTGCCAGTAGTCCCCGCCCCGGGACAGGGAATGGCTACACCTTC.

This clonotype has just a few counts. The V call is TRBV9, the J call TRBJ2-7, with TRBD1 as a possible D gene (5 bases). The CDR3 contains 17 residues. V lost 0 bases, J lost 6 bases, and 22 bases lay in between. Per the germline V gene, CDR1 is SGDLS and CDR2 is YYNGEE. For the CDR3, the DNA is TGTGCCAGCAGCGTAGGTTCTCAAGACAGTGGGAACTTCGAGCAGTACTTC. This sequence encodes CASSVGSQDSGNFEQYF.

This clonotype was picked up many times. This chain connects TRBV5-1 to TRBJ2-1, with D possibly called TRBD1 or TRBD2 (6 bases each). This CDR3 contains 16 residues. The V end lost 4 bases, the J end lost 4 bases, and 18 bases lay between the germline ends. The germline V gene has CDR1 SGHRS and CDR2 YFSETQ. CDR3 region: CASSPGAGGEYNEQFF. The DNA for the CDR3 is TGCGCCAGCAGCCCCGGGGCCGGGGGCGAGTACAATGAGCAGTTCTTC.

The chain carries TRBV19 and TRBJ2-2; 8 bases map to TRBD2. This CDR3 region has 15 residues. Germline V gene data show CDR1 as LNHDA and CDR2 as SQIVND (reference sequence). The junction had 1 base not matched to a gene; V was cut back by 4 bases and J by 0 bases. CDR3 amino acids: CASSTSGSNTGELFF. The DNA of the CDR3 is TGTGCCAGTAGTACTAGCGGGTCGAACACCGGGGAGCTGTTTTTT.

The rearrangement uses TRBV11-2 and TRBJ2-7; D gene uncertain. Germline V gene data show CDR1 as SGHAT and CDR2 as FQNNGV. The V and J ends lost 0 bases and 5 bases respectively, with 23 bases between them. CDR3 length equals 18 residues. This CDR3 reads CASSLDHYRPQAVHEQYF. The DNA of the CDR3 is TGTGCCAGCAGCTTAGATCATTATAGACCCCAGGCCGTGCACGAGCAGTACTTC.

V usage is TRBV20-1 and J usage is TRBJ2-1, with TRBD1 matching 8 bases. J lost 15 bases, V lost 6 bases, and 7 bases had no gene match. CDR1 and CDR2 (germline): DFQATT, SNEGSKA (reference sequence). This CDR3 has 10 residues. The CDR3 sequence is CSAADRVAFF. The CDR3 bases are TGCAGTGCGGCGGACAGGGTGGCGTTCTTC.

This clonotype turned up a few times. The rearrangement joins TRBV7-9 to TRBJ1-1; possibly TRBD1 for D (6 bases). Germline assignment: CDR1 SEHNR and CDR2 FQNEAQ (reference sequence). The CDR3 covers 14 residues. V was shortened by 8 bases and J by 9 bases, with 22 bases between the two germline ends. The CDR3: CASGEGGPPSQAFF. DNA for the CDR3: TGTGCCAGCGGCGAGGGGGGGCCACCTTCCCAAGCTTTCTTT. The full variable domain, with the rest looked up from reference TRBV7-9 and TRBJ1-1, is DTGVSQNPRHKITKRGQNVTFRCDPISEHNRLYWYRQTLGQGPEFLTYFQNEAQLEKSRLLSDRFSAERPKGSFSTLEIQRTEQGDSAMYLCASGEGGPPSQAFFGQGTRLTVV.

The chain has TRBV20-1 and TRBJ2-1; no reliable D call. Trimming stripped 0 bases from V and 3 bases from J, with 9 bases between. Germline-derived CDR1 and CDR2 are DFQATT and SNEGSKA (reference sequence). CDR3 size: 14 residues. The CDR3 loop is CSAREGNSYNEQFF. The CDR3 coding sequence is TGCAGTGCTAGAGAAGGCAACAGCTACAATGAGCAGTTCTTC.